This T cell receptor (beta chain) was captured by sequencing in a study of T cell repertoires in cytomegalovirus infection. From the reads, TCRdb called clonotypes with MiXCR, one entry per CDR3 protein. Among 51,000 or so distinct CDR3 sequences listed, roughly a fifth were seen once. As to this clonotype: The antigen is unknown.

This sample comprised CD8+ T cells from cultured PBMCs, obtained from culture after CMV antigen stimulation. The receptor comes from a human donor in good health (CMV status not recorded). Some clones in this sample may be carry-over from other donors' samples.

The CDR3: CASSLDQMETQYF. The CDR3, as DNA: TGTGCCAGCAGCTTAGATCAGATGGAGACCCAGTACTTC. This chain uses TRBV7-2 with TRBJ2-5; D ambiguous. The length of the CDR3 is 13 residues. Germline-derived CDR1 and CDR2 are SGHTA and FQGNSA. The V end lost 1 base, the J end lost 5 bases, and 8 bases lay between the germline ends.